The 19 T cell receptor beta chains reported below all come from one sample, sequenced in a study of cytomegalovirus exposure and HLA in healthy donors. Use of 60 Vbeta and 13 Jbeta primers characterized the PCR. TCRdb's table, derived via immunoSEQ multiplex PCR, lists solely in-frame clones and lacks some. The sample lists approximately 160,000 clones; almost 80% were seen once. Sequenced sample: PBMCs. The receptors derive from a man aged 18 to 29 in good health and CMV-seropositive.

Here the CDR3 reads CASSLLGLADEQFF. The CDR3 region has the DNA TGCGCCAGCAGCCTCCTCGGGCTAGCCGATGAGCAGTTCTTC. J is TRBJ2-1 and V is TRBV4-1; possible D gene TRBD2, 5 bases. Germline V lookup: CDR1 MGHRA, CDR2 YSYEKL. The V end lost 4 bases, the J end lost 8 bases, and 15 bases lay between the germline ends. The CDR3 is 14 amino acids.

This chain connects TRBV19 to TRBJ1-4, with D possibly TRBD1 on 6 matching bases. The CDR3 runs 14 residues. The V gene lost 5 bases and the J gene lost 11 bases, with 18 bases spanning the gap. The V gene's germline CDR1 is LNHDA and CDR2 SQIVND (reference sequence). The CDR3 DNA is TGTGCCAGTAGTGTGGGACAAGAGCCTTGGAAACTGTTTTTT. Protein product: CASSVGQEPWKLFF. Full variable domain (rest looked up from reference TRBV19 and TRBJ1-4): DGGITQSPKYLFRKEGQNVTLSCEQNLNHDAMYWYRQDPGQGLRLIYYSQIVNDFQKGDIAEGYSVSREKKESFPLTVTSAQKNPTAFYLCASSVGQEPWKLFFGSGTQLSVL.

This rearrangement joins TRBV6-1 to TRBJ1-1; D perhaps matches TRBD1 (5 bases). Germline CDR1 reads MNHNS; CDR2 reads SASEGT. V was cut by 6 bases and J by 0 bases, with 14 bases left in between. This CDR3 is 15 amino acids long. CDR3 residues: CASSIDSRMNTEAFF. In nucleotides, the CDR3 is TGTGCCAGCAGCATAGACAGCCGGATGAACACTGAAGCTTTCTTT.

This chain links TRBV7-9 with TRBJ1-1; TRBD1 is a possible D gene (6 bases). Per germline, CDR1 SEHNR and CDR2 FQNEAQ (reference sequence). V was trimmed by 5 bases and J by 0 bases, leaving 16 bases between them. This CDR3 is 16 amino acids long. The CDR3 loop is CASSPTDSLLNTEAFF. The CDR3 DNA is TGTGCCAGCAGCCCCACGGACAGCCTTCTGAACACTGAAGCTTTCTTT. The full variable domain, rest sourced from reference TRBV7-9 and TRBJ1-1, is DTGVSQNPRHKITKRGQNVTFRCDPISEHNRLYWYRQTLGQGPEFLTYFQNEAQLEKSRLLSDRFSAERPKGSFSTLEIQRTEQGDSAMYLCASSPTDSLLNTEAFFGQGTRLTVV.

The chain joins TRBV28 to TRBJ2-7; the D gene is possibly TRBD2 (5 bases). CDR1 is MDHEN and CDR2 is SYDVKM in the germline V gene. V dropped 7 bases and J dropped 4 bases, with 23 bases sitting between them. The CDR3 has 16 amino acids. CDR3 in DNA: TGTGCCAGCAATCTAGGAGGAGTGCCAATACTATACGAGCAGTACTTC. Its translation: CASNLGGVPILYEQYF.

The chain is built from TRBV6-5 and TRBJ1-5, with D perhaps TRBD1 (6 bases). Germline V CDR1 and CDR2: MNHEY, SVGAGI. V was pared by 4 bases and J by 2 bases, with 9 bases between. This CDR3 contains 14 residues. The CDR3 DNA follows: TGTGCCAGCAGTTTCAGGGGAGGCAATCAGCCCCAGCATTTT. This sequence encodes CASSFRGGNQPQHF.

This rearrangement joins TRBV11-2 to TRBJ1-1, with 9 bases lining up with TRBD1. The CDR3 length is 15 residues. Per the germline V gene, CDR1 is SGHAT and CDR2 is FQNNGV. J was trimmed by 3 bases and V by 1 base; bases with no gene match: 3. CDR3 loop: CASSLVGTGHTEAFF. The DNA of the CDR3 is TGTGCCAGCAGCTTAGTGGGGACAGGGCACACTGAAGCTTTCTTT.

The J gene is TRBJ2-5, the V gene TRBV7-9; TRBD2 matches 8 bases. Germline V CDR1 and CDR2: SEHNR, FQNEAQ (reference sequence). This CDR3 contains 15 residues. After removal of 4 bases from V and 7 bases from J, the junction contained 11 bases not matched to a gene. CDR3 sequence: CASSSYKAGVGTQYF. The DNA of the CDR3 is TGTGCCAGCAGCTCCTATAAAGCGGGGGTGGGGACCCAGTACTTC.

The rearrangement joins TRBV18 to TRBJ1-5; D remains ambiguous. The CDR3 totals 16 residues. Trimming stripped 3 bases from V and 2 bases from J, with 14 bases between. Germline values: CDR1 KGHSH, CDR2 LQKENI. Here the CDR3 reads CASSPFPGSGNQPQHF. In DNA form, the CDR3 reads TGTGCCAGCTCACCGTTTCCGGGGAGCGGCAATCAGCCCCAGCATTTT.

The chain is built from TRBV2 and TRBJ2-7, with a tentative D call TRBD2 (5 bases). Germline V lookup: CDR1 SNHLY, CDR2 FYNNEI. Between the trimmed V and J ends, which lost 6 bases and 2 bases, there was a span of 11 bases. This CDR3 spans 13 amino acids. DNA of the CDR3: TGTGCCAGCAGCGGGGTCAGTACCTACGAGCAGTACTTC. This encodes CASSGVSTYEQYF.

A remark on this clone: The conserved phenylalanine or tryptophan is not found at the CDR3 terminus, so this likely reflects a read error. The V gene is TRBV5-1, the J gene TRBJ1-6; 7 positions agree with TRBD1. Germline loops: CDR1 SGHRS, CDR2 YFSETQ. The CDR3 covers 16 residues. Trimming cost V 5 bases and J 5 bases; bases outside gene matches: 10. The CDR3 region is CASSPGADRDNSPLHL. The CDR3 DNA is TGCGCCAGCAGTCCGGGGGCCGACAGGGATAATTCACCCCTCCACCTT.

Only a few counts were recorded for this clone. The CDR3 nucleotides are TGTGCCAGCAGCGGGCCCCTTCCAAACATTCAGTACTTC. Its protein product is CASSGPLPNIQYF. V gene TRBV7-9 combines with J gene TRBJ2-4; D unresolved. Germline V gene lookup returns CDR1 SEHNR and CDR2 FQNEAQ (reference sequence). V lost 5 bases and J lost 6, with 11 bases in between. This CDR3 has 13 amino acids.

This clone showed up just a few times. This chain joins TRBV15 and TRBJ2-7, with D unresolved. Trimming took 8 bases from V and 4 from J, leaving 12 bases between them. The CDR3 runs 12 residues. Germline V gene sequence: CDR1 LNHNV, CDR2 YYDKDF (reference sequence). CDR3 residues: CATLSERYEQYF. In DNA, the CDR3 is TGTGCCACCTTGAGCGAACGGTACGAGCAGTACTTC.

The chain employs TRBV19 and TRBJ2-1; 8 positions agree with TRBD1. Germline lookup yields CDR1 LNHDA and CDR2 SQIVND (reference sequence). The CDR3 totals 17 residues. Trimming cost V 5 bases and J 0 bases; bases outside gene matches: 9. The CDR3, as DNA: TGTGCCAGTAGTTCCGACAGGGGTATCGCCTCCTACAATGAGCAGTTCTTC. It specifies CASSSDRGIASYNEQFF.

The CDR3 loop is CASSQTLSLGHPDTQYF. Here the CDR3 DNA reads TGCGCCAGCAGCCAAACCCTATCCCTGGGACATCCAGATACGCAGTATTTT. The chain joins TRBV4-3 to TRBJ2-3, with D possibly matching TRBD1 (6 bases). CDR3 length equals 17 residues. Trimming took off 2 bases at V and 4 bases at J, with 19 bases between the two ends. CDR1 and CDR2 from the germline V gene are LGHNA and YSLEER.

The rearrangement uses TRBV7-8 and TRBJ2-1, with D hard to call. Germline CDR1 and CDR2: SGHVS and FQNEAQ. The CDR3 contains 15 residues. V lost 8 bases, J lost 0 bases, and 14 bases lay in between. DNA for the CDR3: TGTGCCAGCGCTAAATTCCTTAGCTCCTACAATGAGCAGTTCTTC. Translation: CASAKFLSSYNEQFF.

This chain links TRBV5-4 with TRBJ1-2; D is undetermined. Germline CDR1 SGHNT, CDR2 YYREEE (reference sequence). The CDR3 is 15 residues long. The germline V and J ends were trimmed by 4 bases and 0 bases, with 13 bases remaining between them. The CDR3 coding sequence is TGTGCCAGCAGCCCGCGTCTAGGAGCTAACTATGGCTACACCTTC. The encoded protein is CASSPRLGANYGYTF.

The chain uses TRBV5-6 and TRBJ1-5; 10 bases match TRBD1. This CDR3 has 15 amino acids. V lost 4 bases to trimming and J lost 4 bases; unmatched junction nucleotides: 5. Germline V gene data show CDR1 as SGHDT and CDR2 as YYEEEE. CDR3 DNA sequence: TGTGCCAGCAGCCAGGGGACAGGGGTTAATCAGCCCCAGCATTTT. Its protein is CASSQGTGVNQPQHF.

This clone appeared a few times. The chain links TRBV15 to TRBJ2-7, with D possibly being TRBD2 (6 bases). Looked up from germline, CDR1 is LNHNV and CDR2 is YYDKDF (reference sequence). V was clipped by 5 bases and J by 0 bases, with 11 bases between them. The CDR3 covers 14 residues. CDR3 sequence (DNA): TGTGCCACCAGCGAGGAGGGGAACTCCTACGAGCAGTACTTC. Encoded protein: CATSEEGNSYEQYF.